Below are 9 T cell receptor beta chains sequenced from a single sample in a study of blood T cells in healthy people across ages. A second roughly 7 to 12 cycle PCR used barcoded and J-beta primers. TCRdb re-called the 5' RACE reads through MiXCR, storing one row per CDR3 protein. The sample contains some 1,800,000 distinct CDR3 sequences, 35% to 50% of which appear only once. Sequencing was carried out using blood. Receptor source: a human donor in good health.

The chain recombines TRBV20-1 with TRBJ1-2; weak D call: TRBD1 (5 bases). The CDR3 is 13 amino acids. With 4 bases removed from V and 4 bases from J, the gap between germline ends came to 13 bases. Germline CDR1 reads DFQATT; CDR2 reads SNEGSKA (reference sequence). The DNA of the CDR3 is TGCAGTGCTATACGCTTCAGGGCCTATGGCTACACCTTC. This gives the protein CSAIRFRAYGYTF.

This clonotype appeared a single time. The CDR3 DNA follows: TGTGCCAGCTCTGTCACCCCAGGGCGGGGCACCGGGGAGCTGTTTTTT. As protein: CASSVTPGRGTGELFF. The chain uses TRBV7-9 and TRBJ2-2, with a possible D match to TRBD2 (6 bases). CDR1 is SEHNR, CDR2 FQNEAQ, per germline (reference sequence). The CDR3 spans 16 residues. V dropped 8 bases and J dropped 4 bases, with 20 bases sitting between them.

This clonotype showed up just a few times. The chain is built from TRBV4-3 and TRBJ1-2; D ambiguous. The CDR3 extends over 13 amino acids. Germline V gene data show CDR1 as LGHNA and CDR2 as YSLEER. Trimming took 1 base from V and 8 from J, leaving 11 bases between them. The CDR3 loop reads CASSQAVDGGYTF. In DNA form, the CDR3 reads TGCGCCAGCAGCCAAGCCGTGGACGGGGGCTACACCTTC.

V and J are TRBV29-1 and TRBJ2-5, with D uncertain. This CDR3 is built from 14 residues. The germline V gene encodes CDR1 SQVTM and CDR2 ANQGSEA. Trimming removed 2 bases from V and 4 bases from J, with 14 bases in between. The CDR3 coding sequence is TGCAGCGTTGAAAAACGCTATACCCGAGAGACCCAGTACTTC. Translated, it gives CSVEKRYTRETQYF.

In the case of this clonotype: One end of the junction is discordant with germline, which a read error may explain. The V call is TRBV24-1, the J call TRBJ1-5, with TRBD1 as a possible D gene (5 bases). The CDR3 contains 20 residues. The germline gives CDR1 KGHDR, CDR2 SFDVKD. CDR3 region: CATSDINGTDNFYSNQPQHF. The CDR3 nucleotides are TGTGCCACCAGTGATATAAACGGGACGGACAATTTTTATAGCAATCAACCCCAGCATTTT.

This chain's CDR3 is CASSLAARTSGGNHINEQFF. In DNA form, the CDR3 reads TGTGCCAGCAGCTTGGCCGCGCGGACTAGCGGGGGTAATCATATAAATGAGCAGTTCTTC. The gene calls are TRBV5-8 and TRBJ2-1, with 13 bases identical to TRBD2. The CDR3 extends over 20 amino acids. Trimming took 0 bases from V and 7 from J; bases not matched to a gene: 16. The germline gives CDR1 SGHTS, CDR2 YDEGEE.

The CDR3: CASSVLVGTYGYTF. CDR3 in DNA: TGTGCCAGTAGTGTGCTAGTGGGAACCTATGGCTACACCTTC. The chain combines TRBV19 with TRBJ1-2; D gene ambiguous. CDR1 and CDR2 (germline): LNHDA, SQIVND (reference sequence). There are 14 residues in the CDR3. V lost 5 bases and J lost 4, with 14 bases in between.

This chain uses TRBV5-5 with TRBJ1-1; TRBD1 might be the D (5 bases). CDR1 SGHKS and CDR2 YYEKEE come from the germline V gene (reference sequence). The CDR3 sequence is 14 residues long. V was shortened by 6 bases and J by 1 base, with 13 bases between the two germline ends. Here the CDR3 DNA reads TGTGCCAGCACTGGGACGGCAACGAACACTGAAGCTTTCTTT. Amino acids: CASTGTATNTEAFF.

This chain joins TRBV20-1 and TRBJ2-5, with D possibly TRBD2 on 6 matching bases. Germline loops: CDR1 DFQATT, CDR2 SNEGSKA (reference sequence). The V end was cut by 1 base, the J end by 1 base, with 16 bases between. The CDR3 is 16 residues long. CDR3 sequence: CSARAPGGTLQETQYF. The CDR3 coding sequence is TGCAGTGCTAGAGCCCCAGGAGGGACTCTCCAAGAGACCCAGTACTTC.